This TCR beta chain is drawn from a study of tumor-infiltrating lymphocytes in primary liver carcinoma. Germline DNA was extracted too, while blood RNA derived from unsorted whole blood. This CDR3 region has 16 residues. Details on this clonotype: A read error may produce the germline difference seen at one junction end.

Synthesis of TCR beta cDNA was carried out from approximately 0.55 ug total RNA with a constant-region primer. ARM-PCR, slightly modified, supplied the TCR beta libraries through three nested multiplex PCR rounds. The study ran its first two PCR rounds for approximately 10 cycles each, using TRBV1-TRBV30 forward primers and a C-beta reverse primer. TCRdb analysed the multiplex PCR reads with MiXCR anew, one entry per CDR3 protein. The sample lists about 310,000 distinct CDR3 sequences, 50% to 60% occurring once. The origin of this receptor is a woman aged 30 to 39 with primary liver carcinoma and hepatitis B virus infection. The chain carries TRBV12-3 or TRBV12-4 and TRBJ1-5, with D possibly being TRBD1 (6 bases). Sequenced sample: peripheral blood. The CDR3 DNA reads TGTGCCAACAGTGATAACACAGGGATGGAGAATCAGCCCCAGCATTTT. It encodes CANSDNTGMENQPQHF.